The 3 T cell receptor beta chains below were found in one sample sequenced in a study of T cells in localized non-small cell lung cancer. Sequencing used immunoSEQ multiplex PCR; TCRdb keeps in-frame clones, though not all of them. The table has about 43,000 clones, 90% to 95% seen once; the top ten hold 8% to 11%. This material consisted of PBMCs, taken before any cancer treatment. The receptor set was obtained from a woman aged 35-70 years with stage II lung adenocarcinoma.

This clone has a handful of counts. The V call is TRBV5-1, the J call TRBJ1-1; unclear D gene. Germline V gives CDR1 SGHRS, CDR2 YFSETQ. The CDR3 has 14 amino acids. Trimming took 2 bases from V and 10 from J, leaving 18 bases between them. CDR3 DNA sequence: TGCGCCAGCAGCTTAGAGGACTTCGACGAAGGAGCTTTCTTT. This encodes CASSLEDFDEGAFF.

The V and J genes are TRBV11-2 and TRBJ2-2; D is uncertain. This CDR3 comprises 13 residues. The V gene's germline CDR1 is SGHAT and CDR2 FQNNGV. The ends were cut back, 2 bases at V and 6 bases at J, with 7 bases in the middle. The CDR3, as DNA: TGTGCCAGCAGCTTAAGGCTCGCCGGGGAGCTGTTTTTT. It specifies CASSLRLAGELFF.

The chain combines TRBV6-1 with TRBJ2-5, with 8 bases aligning to TRBD1. This CDR3 has 13 amino acids. Germline trimming cut 4 bases from V and 5 bases from J; bases unmatched to any gene: 3. CDR1 is MNHNS and CDR2 is SASEGT in the germline V gene. CDR3 amino acids: CASSAGGGETQYF. CDR3 sequence (DNA): TGTGCCAGCAGTGCAGGGGGCGGTGAGACCCAGTACTTC.